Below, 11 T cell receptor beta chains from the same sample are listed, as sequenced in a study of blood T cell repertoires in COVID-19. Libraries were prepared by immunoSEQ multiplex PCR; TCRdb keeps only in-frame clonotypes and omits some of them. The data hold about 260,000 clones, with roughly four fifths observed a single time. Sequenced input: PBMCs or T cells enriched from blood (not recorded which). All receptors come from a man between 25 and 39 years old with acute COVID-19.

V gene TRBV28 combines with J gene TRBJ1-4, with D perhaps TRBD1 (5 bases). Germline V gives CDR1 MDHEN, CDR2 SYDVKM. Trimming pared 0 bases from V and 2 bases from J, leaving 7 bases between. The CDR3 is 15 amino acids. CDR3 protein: CASSLWAGTNEKLFF. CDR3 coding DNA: TGTGCCAGCAGTTTATGGGCAGGGACTAATGAAAAACTGTTTTTT.

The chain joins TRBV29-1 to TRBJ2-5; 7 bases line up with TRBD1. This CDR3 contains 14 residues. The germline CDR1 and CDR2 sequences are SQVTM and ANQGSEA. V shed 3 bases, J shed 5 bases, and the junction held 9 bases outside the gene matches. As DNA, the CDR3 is TGCAGCGTTGATGGCCAGGGGGTTACGGAGACCCAGTACTTC. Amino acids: CSVDGQGVTETQYF.

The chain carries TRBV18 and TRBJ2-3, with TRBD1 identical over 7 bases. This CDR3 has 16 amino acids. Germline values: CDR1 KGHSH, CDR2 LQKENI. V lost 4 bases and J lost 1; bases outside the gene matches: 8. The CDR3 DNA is TGTGCCAGCTCACTATACAGGGGAGTCGGCACAGATACGCAGTATTTT. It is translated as CASSLYRGVGTDTQYF.

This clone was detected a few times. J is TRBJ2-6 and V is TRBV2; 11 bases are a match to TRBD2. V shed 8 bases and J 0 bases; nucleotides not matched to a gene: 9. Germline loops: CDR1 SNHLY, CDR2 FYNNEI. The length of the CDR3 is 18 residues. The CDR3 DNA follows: TGTGCCAGCTGCTACCTTAGCGGGGGGGCCTCTGGGGCCAACGTCCTGACTTTC. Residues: CASCYLSGGASGANVLTF. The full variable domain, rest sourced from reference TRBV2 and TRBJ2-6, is EPEVTQTPSHQVTQMGQEVILRCVPISNHLYFYWYRQILGQKVEFLVSFYNNEISEKSEIFDDQFSVERPDGSNFTLKIRSTKLEDSAMYFCASCYLSGGASGANVLTFGAGSRLTVL.

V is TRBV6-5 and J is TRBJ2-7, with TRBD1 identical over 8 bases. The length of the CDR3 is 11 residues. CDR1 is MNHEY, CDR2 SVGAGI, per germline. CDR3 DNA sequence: TGTACCGCGGGGACAGGTCACGAGCAGTACGTC. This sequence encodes CTAGTGHEQYV.

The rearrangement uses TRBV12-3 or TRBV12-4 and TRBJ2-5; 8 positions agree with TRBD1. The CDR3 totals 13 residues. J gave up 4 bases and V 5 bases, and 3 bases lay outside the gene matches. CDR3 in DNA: TGTGCCAGCAGTCAGGGGGCGAGAGAGACCCAGTACTTC. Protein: CASSQGARETQYF.

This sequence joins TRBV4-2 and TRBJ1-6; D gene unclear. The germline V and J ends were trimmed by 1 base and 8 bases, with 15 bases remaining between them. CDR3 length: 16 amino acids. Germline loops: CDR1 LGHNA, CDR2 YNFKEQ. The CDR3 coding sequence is TGTGCCAGCAGCCAAGCCCCGAATTCGCCGGATTCACCCCTCCACTTT. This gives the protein CASSQAPNSPDSPLHF.

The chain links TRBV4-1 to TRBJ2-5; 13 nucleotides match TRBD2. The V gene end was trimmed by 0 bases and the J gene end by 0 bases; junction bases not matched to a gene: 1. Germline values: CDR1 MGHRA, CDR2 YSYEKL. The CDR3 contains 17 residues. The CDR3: CASSQETSGGYQETQYF. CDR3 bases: TGCGCCAGCAGCCAAGAGACTAGCGGGGGGTACCAAGAGACCCAGTACTTC.

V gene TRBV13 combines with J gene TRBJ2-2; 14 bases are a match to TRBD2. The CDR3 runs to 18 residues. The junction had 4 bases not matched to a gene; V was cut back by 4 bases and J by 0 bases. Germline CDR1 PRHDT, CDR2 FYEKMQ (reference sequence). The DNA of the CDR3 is TGTGCCAGCAGCTACCGACTAGCGGGAGGGACGAACACCGGGGAGCTGTTTTTT. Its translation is CASSYRLAGGTNTGELFF.

The CDR3 region is CSVGPRAGRTDTQYF. CDR3 nucleotides: TGCAGCGTTGGCCCACGGGCGGGGCGCACAGATACGCAGTATTTT. The gene calls are TRBV29-1 and TRBJ2-3; D may be TRBD2 (6 bases). The germline gives CDR1 SQVTM, CDR2 ANQGSEA. CDR3 length: 15 amino acids. V was pared by 4 bases and J by 1 base, with 15 bases between.

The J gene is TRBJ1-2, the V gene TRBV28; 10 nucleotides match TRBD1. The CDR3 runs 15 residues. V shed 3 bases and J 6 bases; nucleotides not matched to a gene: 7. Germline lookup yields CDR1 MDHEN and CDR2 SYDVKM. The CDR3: CASSFSTGTGDGYTF. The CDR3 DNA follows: TGTGCCAGCAGTTTCTCCACCGGGACAGGGGATGGCTACACCTTC.